Sequencing of this TCR beta chain was carried out in a study of response to subunit inactivated influenza vaccine. There are 13 residues in the CDR3. V lost 2 bases, J lost 5 bases, and 9 bases lay in between. TCRdb re-called the RT-PCR reads through MiXCR, storing one row per CDR3 protein. This table has about 570,000 distinct CDR3 sequences, over 9% appearing once. Another study also made use of these data, one on T cells expressing NK-cell markers. From that report: Production of TCR beta cDNA relied on 5'RACE template switching with UMIs. With respect to HCMV, seven of the eight sequenced donors were seropositive, and one was seronegative. Sorting of alpha-beta TCR T cells alone was achieved in several experiments with an anti-gamma-delta TCR antibody.

The receptor was derived from a man aged 50 or older who received an inactivated influenza vaccine. This rearrangement joins TRBV12-3 or TRBV12-4 to TRBJ2-5, with a possible D match to TRBD1 (5 bases). The sample was PBMCs from blood, taken on the day of vaccination. As DNA, the CDR3 is TGTGCCAGCAGTTTACCCTGGGGCGAGACCCAGTACTTC. Its protein is CASSLPWGETQYF.